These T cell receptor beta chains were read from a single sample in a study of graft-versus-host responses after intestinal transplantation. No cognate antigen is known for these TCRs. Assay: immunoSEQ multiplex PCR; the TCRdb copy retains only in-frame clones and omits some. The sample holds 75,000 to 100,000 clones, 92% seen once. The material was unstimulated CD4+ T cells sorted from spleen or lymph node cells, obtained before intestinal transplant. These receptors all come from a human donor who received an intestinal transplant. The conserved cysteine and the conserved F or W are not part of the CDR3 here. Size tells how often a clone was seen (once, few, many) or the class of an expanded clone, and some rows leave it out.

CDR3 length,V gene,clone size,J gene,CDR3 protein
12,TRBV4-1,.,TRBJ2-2,ASSQDRATGELF
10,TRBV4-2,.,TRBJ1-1,ASSSRDTEAF
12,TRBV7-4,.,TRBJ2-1,ASSSGLIYNEQF
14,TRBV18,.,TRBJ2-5,ASSPYREGVQETQY
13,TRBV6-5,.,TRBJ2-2,ASRLRLAGTGELF
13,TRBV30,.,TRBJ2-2,AWSPRTGLTGELF
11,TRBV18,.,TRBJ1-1,ASSPGQTNEAF
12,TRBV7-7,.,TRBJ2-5,ASSLVFREGTQY
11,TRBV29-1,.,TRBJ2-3,SVSYTSTDTQY
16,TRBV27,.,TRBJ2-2,ASSFRPTATSNPGELF
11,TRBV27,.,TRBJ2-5,ASRQGNQETQY
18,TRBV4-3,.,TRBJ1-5,ASSHWVGGTGGFRNQPQH
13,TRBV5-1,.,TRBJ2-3,ASIPEGAGTDTQY
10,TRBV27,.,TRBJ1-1,ASGLEHTEAF
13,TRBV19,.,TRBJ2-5,ASSIDLGRAETQY
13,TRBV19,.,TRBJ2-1,ASSTTGQGVSEQF
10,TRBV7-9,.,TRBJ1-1,ASSLAVTRAF
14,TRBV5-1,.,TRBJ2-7,ASSLDGERNTYEQY
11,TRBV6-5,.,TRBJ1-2,ASSQRGFYGYT
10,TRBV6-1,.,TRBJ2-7,ASRQGTYEQY
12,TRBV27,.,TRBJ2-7,ASSLKSRGYEQY
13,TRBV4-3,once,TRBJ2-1,ATRQVAGGQNEQF
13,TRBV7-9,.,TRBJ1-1,ASSLGTGGNTEAF
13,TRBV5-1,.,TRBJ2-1,ASSAGLAGVDEQF
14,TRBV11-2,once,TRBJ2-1,ASSLRLAGVINEQF
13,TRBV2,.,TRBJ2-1,ASTTDRGGNNEQF
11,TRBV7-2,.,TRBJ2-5,ASSRSIQETQY
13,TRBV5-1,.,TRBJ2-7,ASSSLAVAPTEQY
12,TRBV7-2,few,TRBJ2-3,ASSRRTGTDTQY
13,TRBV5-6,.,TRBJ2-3,ASSSNGGLADTQY
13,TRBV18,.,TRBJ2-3,ASSPMGLRTDTQY
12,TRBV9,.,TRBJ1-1,ASSVTVGDTEAF
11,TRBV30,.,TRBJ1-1,AGGIGENTEAF
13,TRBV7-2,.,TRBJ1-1,ASSLSGGQNTEAF
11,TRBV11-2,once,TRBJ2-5,ASSGQIPETQY
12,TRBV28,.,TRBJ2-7,ASSSGGRSNEQY
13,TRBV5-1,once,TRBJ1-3,ASSLDRGWGNTIY
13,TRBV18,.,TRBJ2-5,ASSPNRGLQETQY
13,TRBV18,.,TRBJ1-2,ASSPPSGAPYGYT
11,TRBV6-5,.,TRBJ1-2,ASWARGDYGYT
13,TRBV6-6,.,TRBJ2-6,ASSPTGAGANVLT
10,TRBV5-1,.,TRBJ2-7,ASSIDTYEQY
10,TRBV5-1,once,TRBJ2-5,ASSLGEETQY
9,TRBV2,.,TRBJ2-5,ASSGEETQY
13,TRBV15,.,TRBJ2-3,ATSRDRASTDTQY
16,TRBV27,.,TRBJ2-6,ASSFSGTGSRGANVLT
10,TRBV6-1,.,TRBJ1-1,ASRTEITEAF
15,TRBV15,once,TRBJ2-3,ATSKTGTGGVADTQY
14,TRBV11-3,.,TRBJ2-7,ASILSVAFQVLLQY
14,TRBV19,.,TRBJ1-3,ASSYGQAYSGNTIY
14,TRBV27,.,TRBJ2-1,ASSFRVSGAYNEQF
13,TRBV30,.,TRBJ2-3,AWSGLAGFTDTQY